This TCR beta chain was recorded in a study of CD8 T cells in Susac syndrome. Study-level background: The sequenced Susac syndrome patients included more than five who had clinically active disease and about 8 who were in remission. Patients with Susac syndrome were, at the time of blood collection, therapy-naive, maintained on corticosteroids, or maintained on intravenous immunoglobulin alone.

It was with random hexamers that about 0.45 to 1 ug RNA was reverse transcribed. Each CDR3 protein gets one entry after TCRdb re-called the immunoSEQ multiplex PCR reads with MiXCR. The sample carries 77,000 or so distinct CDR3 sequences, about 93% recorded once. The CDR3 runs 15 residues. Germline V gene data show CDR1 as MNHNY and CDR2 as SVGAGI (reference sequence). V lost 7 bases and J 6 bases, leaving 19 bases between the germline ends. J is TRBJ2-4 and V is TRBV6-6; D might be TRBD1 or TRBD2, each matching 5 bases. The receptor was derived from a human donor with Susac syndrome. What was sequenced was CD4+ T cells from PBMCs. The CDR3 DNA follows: TGTGCCAGCACCGCCGGGGCCTACGACGGAAACATTCAGTACTTC. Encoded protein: CASTAGAYDGNIQYF.